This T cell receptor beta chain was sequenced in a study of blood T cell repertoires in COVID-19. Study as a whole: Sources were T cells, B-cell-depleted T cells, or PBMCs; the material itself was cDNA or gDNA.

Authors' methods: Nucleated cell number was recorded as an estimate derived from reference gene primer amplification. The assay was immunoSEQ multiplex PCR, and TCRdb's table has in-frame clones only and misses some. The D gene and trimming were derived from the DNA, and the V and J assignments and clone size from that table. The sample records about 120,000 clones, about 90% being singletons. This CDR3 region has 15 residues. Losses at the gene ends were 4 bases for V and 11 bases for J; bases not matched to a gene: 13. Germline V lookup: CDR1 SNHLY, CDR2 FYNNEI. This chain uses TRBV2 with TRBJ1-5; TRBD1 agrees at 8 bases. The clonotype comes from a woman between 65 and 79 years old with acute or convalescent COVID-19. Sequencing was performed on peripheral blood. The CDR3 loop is CASSGRQGPLRAQHF. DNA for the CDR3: TGTGCCAGCAGTGGTAGACAGGGGCCGCTTCGGGCCCAGCATTTT.